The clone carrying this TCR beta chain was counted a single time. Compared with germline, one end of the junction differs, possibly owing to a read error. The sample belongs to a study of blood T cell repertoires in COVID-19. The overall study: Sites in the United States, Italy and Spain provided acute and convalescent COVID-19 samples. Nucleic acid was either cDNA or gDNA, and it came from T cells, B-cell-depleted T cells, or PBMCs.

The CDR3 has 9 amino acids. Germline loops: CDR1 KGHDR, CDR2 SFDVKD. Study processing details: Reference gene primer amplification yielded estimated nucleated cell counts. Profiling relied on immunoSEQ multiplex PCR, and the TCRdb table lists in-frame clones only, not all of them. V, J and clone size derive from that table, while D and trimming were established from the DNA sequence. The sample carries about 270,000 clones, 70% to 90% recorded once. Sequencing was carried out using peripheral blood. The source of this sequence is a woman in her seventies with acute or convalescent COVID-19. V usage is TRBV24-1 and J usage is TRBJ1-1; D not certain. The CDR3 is CATRLRELF. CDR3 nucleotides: TGTGCCACAAGGCTAAGGGAGCTCTTT.